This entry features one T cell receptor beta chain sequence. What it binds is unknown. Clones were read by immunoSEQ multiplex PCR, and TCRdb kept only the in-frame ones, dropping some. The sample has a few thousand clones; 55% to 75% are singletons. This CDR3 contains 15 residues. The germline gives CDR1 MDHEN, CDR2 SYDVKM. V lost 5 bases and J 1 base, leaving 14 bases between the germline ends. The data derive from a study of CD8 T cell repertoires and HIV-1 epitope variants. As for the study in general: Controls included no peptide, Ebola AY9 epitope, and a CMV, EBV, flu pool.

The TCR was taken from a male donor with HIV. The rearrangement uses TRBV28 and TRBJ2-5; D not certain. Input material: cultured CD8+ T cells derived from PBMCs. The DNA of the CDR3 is TGTGCCAGCAGTCCCTTAGCCGGGTTCCAAGAGACCCAGTACTTC. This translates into CASSPLAGFQETQYF.